This T cell receptor (beta chain) was recovered during a study of T-cell memory formation after mild COVID-19. Notes on the study in general: Contracting CD8+ clones were enriched in EMRA, CD4+ mainly in CM and EM.

This clonotype has more than one count but fewer than ten. Antigen: not known. TCRdb independently ran MiXCR on the 5' RACE reads; one entry per CDR3 protein. The data show about 180,000 distinct CDR3 sequences, around 15% seen once. The germline V gene has CDR1 LNHNV and CDR2 YYDKDF (reference sequence). V was shortened by 0 bases and J by 0 bases, with 8 bases between the two germline ends. The CDR3 has 15 amino acids. Sequencing was done on a sample of PBMCs or a T cell subset sorted from them (not recorded which). The origin of this receptor is an adult woman who had mild COVID-19 (a few samples of this study predate the infection). Cell type and time point are not known. J is TRBJ1-1 and V is TRBV15; no clear D gene. DNA for the CDR3: TGTGCCACCAGCAGAGAAGTGAGGCTGAACACTGAAGCTTTCTTT. Translation: CATSREVRLNTEAFF. The full variable domain, rest sourced from reference TRBV15 and TRBJ1-1, is DAMVIQNPRYQVTQFGKPVTLSCSQTLNHNVMYWYQQKSSQAPKLLFHYYDKDFNNEADTPDNFQSRRPNTSFCFLDIRSPGLGDTAMYLCATSREVRLNTEAFFGQGTRLTVV.